Shown below are 9 T cell receptor beta chains from a single sample sequenced in a study of T-cell reconstitution after alpha-beta-depleted transplantation in children. TCRbeta library preparation incorporated unique molecular identifiers. One entry per CDR3 protein results from TCRdb running MiXCR on the PCR reads. The table records around 440,000 distinct CDR3 sequences, under 20% of them present only once. The specimen comprised PBMCs, mostly from graft donor cells, sampled 360 days after TCRalphabeta/CD19-depleted stem cell transplant. The receptors derive from a boy in the first two years of life who had a stem cell transplant for Wiskott-Aldrich syndrome, so the T cells may come from the graft donor.

This clonotype was recorded once. This chain connects TRBV7-2 to TRBJ2-5; D may be TRBD2 (5 bases). With 5 bases removed from V and 7 bases from J, the gap between germline ends came to 14 bases. This CDR3 has 13 residues. In germline, CDR1 is SGHTA, CDR2 FQGNSA. CDR3 bases: TGTGCCAGCAGCCGAAGGGTGGAGGCGACCCAGTACTTC. Translating it yields CASSRRVEATQYF.

This clonotype showed up many times. The V call is TRBV15, the J call TRBJ2-7, with unresolved D. CDR1 is LNHNV, CDR2 YYDKDF, per germline (reference sequence). The CDR3 covers 15 residues. V was pared by 3 bases and J by 3 bases, with 15 bases between. CDR3 protein: CATSSGPQSIYEQYF. CDR3 coding DNA: TGTGCCACCAGCAGTGGGCCACAGTCTATCTACGAGCAGTACTTC.

V is TRBV11-2 and J is TRBJ1-1; tentatively, D is TRBD1 (6 bases). The CDR3 runs 18 residues. V lost 5 bases, J lost 4 bases, and 26 bases lay in between. Per the germline V gene, CDR1 is SGHAT and CDR2 is FQNNGV. The CDR3 DNA follows: TGTGCCAGCAGCCATCCCCCGAGGGGAAGGGGGTGGCGCACTGAAGCTTTCTTT. It yields the protein CASSHPPRGRGWRTEAFF.

This chain links TRBV10-3 with TRBJ1-4; no firm D call. The CDR3 sequence is 13 residues long. The V end lost 3 bases, the J end lost 7 bases, and 9 bases lay between the germline ends. Per the germline V gene, CDR1 is ENHRY and CDR2 is SYGVKD. CDR3 bases: TGTGCCATCAGTGAACAACGAGGTGAAAAACTGTTTTTT. Residues: CAISEQRGEKLFF.

This clonotype has just a few counts. The chain combines TRBV28 with TRBJ2-1; 9 positions match TRBD2. V was clipped by 5 bases and J by 0 bases; unmatched bases: 5. From germline, CDR1 is MDHEN and CDR2 SYDVKM. The CDR3 spans 16 residues. CDR3 sequence reads: CASSRSGGPSYNEQFF. As DNA, the CDR3 is TGTGCCAGCAGTCGAAGCGGGGGGCCCTCCTACAATGAGCAGTTCTTC.

V gene TRBV20-1 combines with J gene TRBJ2-7; tentative D call: TRBD2 (5 bases). Trimming left V 3 bases short and J 4 bases short, with 16 bases between. The CDR3 is made up of 14 amino acids. Looked up from germline, CDR1 is DFQATT and CDR2 is SNEGSKA (reference sequence). The CDR3 sequence is CSAREDMGSYEQYF. The CDR3 DNA reads TGCAGTGCTAGGGAGGATATGGGGAGTTACGAGCAGTACTTC.

This clonotype was observed a handful of times. The chain carries TRBV28 and TRBJ2-7; a weak D match, TRBD1 (5 bases). Germline V gene lookup returns CDR1 MDHEN and CDR2 SYDVKM. The CDR3 runs to 13 residues. V lost 3 bases, J lost 4 bases, and 10 bases lay in between. The CDR3 coding sequence is TGTGCCAGCAGTTTCGACAGACCGTACGAGCAGTACTTC. This gives the protein CASSFDRPYEQYF.

This clonotype was found a few times. This rearrangement joins TRBV10-2 to TRBJ2-2, with 10 bases lining up with TRBD2. Trimming took 0 bases from V and 2 from J; bases not matched to a gene: 6. Germline V gene data show CDR1 as WSHSY and CDR2 as SAAADI. The CDR3 has 18 residues. The CDR3 region is CASSESGGTSENTGELFF. In nucleotides, the CDR3 is TGCGCCAGCAGTGAGTCGGGTGGGACTAGCGAAAACACCGGGGAGCTGTTTTTT.

The sample holds a few counts of this clonotype. The chain carries TRBV6-1 and TRBJ2-1; TRBD1 or TRBD2 may be the D gene (5 bases each). Germline CDR1 MNHNS, CDR2 SASEGT. Trimming pared 7 bases from V and 6 bases from J, leaving 19 bases between. This CDR3 is 15 amino acids long. CDR3 coding DNA: TGTGCCAGCACTAAGGGACGCACAAGGGCCAATGAGCAGTTCTTC. This encodes CASTKGRTRANEQFF.